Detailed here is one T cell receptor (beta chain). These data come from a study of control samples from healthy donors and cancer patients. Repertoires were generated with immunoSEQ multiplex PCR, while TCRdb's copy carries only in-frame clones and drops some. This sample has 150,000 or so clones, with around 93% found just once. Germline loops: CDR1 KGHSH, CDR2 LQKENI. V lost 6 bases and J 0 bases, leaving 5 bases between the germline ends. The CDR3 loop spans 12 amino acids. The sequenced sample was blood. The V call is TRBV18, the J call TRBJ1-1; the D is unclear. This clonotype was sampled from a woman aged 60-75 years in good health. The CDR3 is CASSFMNTEAFF. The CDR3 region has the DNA TGTGCCAGCTCCTTCATGAACACTGAAGCTTTCTTT.